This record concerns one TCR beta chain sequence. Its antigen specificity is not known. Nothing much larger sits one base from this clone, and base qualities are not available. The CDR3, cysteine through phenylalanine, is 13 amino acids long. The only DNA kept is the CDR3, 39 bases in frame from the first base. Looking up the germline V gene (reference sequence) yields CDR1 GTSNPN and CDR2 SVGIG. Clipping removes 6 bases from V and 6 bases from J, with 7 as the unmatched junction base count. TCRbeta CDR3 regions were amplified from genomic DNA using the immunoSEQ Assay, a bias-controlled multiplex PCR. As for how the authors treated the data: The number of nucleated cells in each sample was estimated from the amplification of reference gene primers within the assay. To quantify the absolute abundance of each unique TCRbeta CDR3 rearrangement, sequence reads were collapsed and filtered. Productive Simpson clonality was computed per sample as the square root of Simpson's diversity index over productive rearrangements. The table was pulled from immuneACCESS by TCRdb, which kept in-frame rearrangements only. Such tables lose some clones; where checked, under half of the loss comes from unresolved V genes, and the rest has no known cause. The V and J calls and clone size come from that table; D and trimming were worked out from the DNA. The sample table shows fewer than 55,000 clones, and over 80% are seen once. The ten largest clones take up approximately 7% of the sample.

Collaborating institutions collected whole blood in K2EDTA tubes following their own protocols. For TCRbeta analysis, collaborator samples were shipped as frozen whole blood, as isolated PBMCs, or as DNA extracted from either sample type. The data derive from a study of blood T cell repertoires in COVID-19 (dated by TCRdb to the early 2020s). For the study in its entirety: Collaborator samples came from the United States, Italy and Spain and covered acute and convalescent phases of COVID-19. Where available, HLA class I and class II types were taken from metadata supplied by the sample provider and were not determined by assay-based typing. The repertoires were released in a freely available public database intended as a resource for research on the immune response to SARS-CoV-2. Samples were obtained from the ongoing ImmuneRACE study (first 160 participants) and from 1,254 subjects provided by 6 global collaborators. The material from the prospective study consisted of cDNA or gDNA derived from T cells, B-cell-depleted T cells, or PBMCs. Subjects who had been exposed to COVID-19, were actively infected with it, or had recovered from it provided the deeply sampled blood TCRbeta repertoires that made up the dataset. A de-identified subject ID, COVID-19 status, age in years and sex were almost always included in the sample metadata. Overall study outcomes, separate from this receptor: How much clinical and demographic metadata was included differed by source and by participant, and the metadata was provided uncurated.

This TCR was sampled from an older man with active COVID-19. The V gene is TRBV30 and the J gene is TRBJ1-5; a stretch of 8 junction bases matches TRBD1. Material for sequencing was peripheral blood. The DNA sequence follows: TGTGCCTGCTCCGGACAGGGAGGTCAGCCCCAGCATTTT. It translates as CACSGQGGQPQHF.